The clone carrying this T cell receptor (beta chain) was counted between two and nine times. The antigen is not known. TCRdb fed the reads into MiXCR, producing one record per CDR3 protein. The table has about 830,000 distinct CDR3 sequences, 32% seen once. V dropped 3 bases and J dropped 5; count of bases not matched to a gene: 7. Germline V gene lookup returns CDR1 SQVTM and CDR2 ANQGSEA. This CDR3 contains 15 residues. The data are from a study of T cell repertoires in cytomegalovirus infection. The overall study: CMV epitopes used comprised recently identified HLA-C-restricted ones and well-studied HLA-B-restricted ones. CMV infection together with matching HLA type was indicated by public TCR beta signatures.

The study's findings and limits: HLA-C-restricted, CMV-specific TCR beta clonotypes were dominant ex vivo. CMV carriers with the relevant HLA were identified by cumulative public TCR beta family frequency.

The sequencing here drew on cultured CD8+ T cells from PBMCs, taken from culture after CMV antigen stimulation. This receptor was identified in a human donor in good health (CMV status not recorded). Some clones in this sample may be carry-over from other donors' samples. V is TRBV29-1 and J is TRBJ2-1, with 10 bases lining up with TRBD2. DNA for the CDR3: TGCAGCGTTGAGCCTAGCGGGGGACTCAACAATGAGCAGTTCTTC. It specifies CSVEPSGGLNNEQFF.